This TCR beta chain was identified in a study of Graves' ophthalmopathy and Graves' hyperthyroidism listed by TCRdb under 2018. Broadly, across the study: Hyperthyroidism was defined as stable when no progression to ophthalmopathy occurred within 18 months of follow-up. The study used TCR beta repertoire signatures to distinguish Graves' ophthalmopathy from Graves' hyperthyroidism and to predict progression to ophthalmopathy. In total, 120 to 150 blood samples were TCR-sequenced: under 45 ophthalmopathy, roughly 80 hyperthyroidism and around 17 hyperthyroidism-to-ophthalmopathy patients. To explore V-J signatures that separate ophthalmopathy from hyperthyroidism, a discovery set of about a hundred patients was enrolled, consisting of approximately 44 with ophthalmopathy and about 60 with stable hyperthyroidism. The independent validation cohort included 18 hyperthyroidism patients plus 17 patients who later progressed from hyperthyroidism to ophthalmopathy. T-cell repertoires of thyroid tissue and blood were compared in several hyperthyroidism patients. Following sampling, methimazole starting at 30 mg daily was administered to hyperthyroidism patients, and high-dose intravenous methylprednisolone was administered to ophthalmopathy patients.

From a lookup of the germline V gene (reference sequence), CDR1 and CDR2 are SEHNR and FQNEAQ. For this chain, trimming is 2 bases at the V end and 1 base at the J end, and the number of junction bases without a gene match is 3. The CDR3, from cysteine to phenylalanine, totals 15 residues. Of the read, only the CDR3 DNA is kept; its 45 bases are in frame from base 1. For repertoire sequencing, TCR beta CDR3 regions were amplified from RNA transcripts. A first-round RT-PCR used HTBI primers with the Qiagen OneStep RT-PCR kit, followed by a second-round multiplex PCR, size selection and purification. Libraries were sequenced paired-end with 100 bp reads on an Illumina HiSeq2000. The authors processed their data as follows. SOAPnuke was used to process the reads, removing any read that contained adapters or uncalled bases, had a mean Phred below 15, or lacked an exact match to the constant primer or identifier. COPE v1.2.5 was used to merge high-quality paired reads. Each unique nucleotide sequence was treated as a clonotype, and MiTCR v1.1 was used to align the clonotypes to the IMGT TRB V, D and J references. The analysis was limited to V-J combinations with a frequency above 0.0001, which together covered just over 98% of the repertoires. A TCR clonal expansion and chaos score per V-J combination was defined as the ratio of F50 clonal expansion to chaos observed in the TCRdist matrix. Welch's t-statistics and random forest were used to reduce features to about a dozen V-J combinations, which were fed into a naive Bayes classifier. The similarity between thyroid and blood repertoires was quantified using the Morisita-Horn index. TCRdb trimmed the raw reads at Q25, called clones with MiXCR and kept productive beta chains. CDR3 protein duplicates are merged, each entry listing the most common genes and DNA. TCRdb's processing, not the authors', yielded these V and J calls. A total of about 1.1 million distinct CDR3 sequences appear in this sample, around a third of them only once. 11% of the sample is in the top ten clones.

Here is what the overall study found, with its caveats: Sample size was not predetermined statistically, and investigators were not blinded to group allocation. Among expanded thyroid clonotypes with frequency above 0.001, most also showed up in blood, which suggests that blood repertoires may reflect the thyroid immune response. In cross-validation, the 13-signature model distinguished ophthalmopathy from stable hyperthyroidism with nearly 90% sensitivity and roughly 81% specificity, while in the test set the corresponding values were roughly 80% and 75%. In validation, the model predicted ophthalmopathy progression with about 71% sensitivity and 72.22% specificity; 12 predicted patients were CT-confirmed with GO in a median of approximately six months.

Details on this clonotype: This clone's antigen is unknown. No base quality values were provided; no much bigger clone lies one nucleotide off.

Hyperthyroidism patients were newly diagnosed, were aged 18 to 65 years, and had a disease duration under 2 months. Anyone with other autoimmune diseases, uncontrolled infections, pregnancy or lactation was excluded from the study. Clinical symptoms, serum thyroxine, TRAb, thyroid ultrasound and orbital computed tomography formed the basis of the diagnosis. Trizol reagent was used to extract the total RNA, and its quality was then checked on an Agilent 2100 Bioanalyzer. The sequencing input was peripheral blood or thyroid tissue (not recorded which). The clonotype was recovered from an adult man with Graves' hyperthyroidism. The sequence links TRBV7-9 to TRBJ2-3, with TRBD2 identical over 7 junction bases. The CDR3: CASSLYTSGTDTQYF. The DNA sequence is TGTGCCAGCAGCTTATACACTAGCGGCACAGATACGCAGTATTTT. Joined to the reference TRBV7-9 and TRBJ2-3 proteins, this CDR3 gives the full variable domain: DTGVSQNPRHKITKRGQNVTFRCDPISEHNRLYWYRQTLGQGPEFLTYFQNEAQLEKSRLLSDRFSAERPKGSFSTLEIQRTEQGDSAMYLCASSLYTSGTDTQYFGPGTRLTVL.